This passage covers 14 T cell receptor beta chains from one sample sequenced in a study of blood T cell repertoires in COVID-19. TCRdb's copy holds only in-frame clones and misses some; the assay was immunoSEQ multiplex PCR. This sample has nearly 400,000 clones, with just under 90% found just once. Source material: PBMCs or T cells enriched from blood (not recorded which). These receptors were taken from a woman under 40 who had recovered from COVID-19.

This clone was found a few times. This rearrangement joins TRBV11-2 to TRBJ2-7, with TRBD2 identical over 7 bases. Trimming at V came to 1 base and at J to 6 bases, leaving 3 bases not matched to a gene. The germline CDR1 and CDR2 sequences are SGHAT and FQNNGV. CDR3 size: 13 residues. CDR3 in amino acids: CASSLGTSSEQYF. The CDR3 coding sequence is TGTGCCAGCAGCTTAGGGACTAGTTCCGAGCAGTACTTC.

The gene calls are TRBV19 and TRBJ2-5, with D perhaps matching TRBD1 (6 bases). The V end was cut by 3 bases, the J end by 0 bases, with 17 bases between. This CDR3 contains 17 residues. In germline, CDR1 is LNHDA, CDR2 SQIVND (reference sequence). The CDR3 loop is CASSIFRRTAYQETQYF. CDR3 nucleotides: TGTGCCAGTAGTATCTTCCGGAGGACAGCCTACCAAGAGACCCAGTACTTC.

This clone was detected once. Other DNA sequences from this sample encode an identical CDR3 as well. V usage is TRBV9 and J usage is TRBJ1-1; D is undetermined. In germline, CDR1 is SGDLS, CDR2 YYNGEE. V shed 2 bases and J shed 1 base, with 6 bases lying between them. CDR3 size: 13 residues. The CDR3 DNA sequence: TGTGCCAGCAGCGTTTACGGGAACACTGAAGCTTTCTTT. This encodes CASSVYGNTEAFF. Full variable domain (missing parts from reference TRBV9 and TRBJ1-1): DSGVTQTPKHLITATGQRVTLRCSPRSGDLSVYWYQQSLDQGLQFLIQYYNGEERAKGNILERFSAQQFPDLHSELNLSSLELGDSALYFCASSVYGNTEAFFGQGTRLTVV.

V and J are TRBV9 and TRBJ2-3, with D maybe TRBD2 (5 bases). V gave up 2 bases and J gave up 2 bases, with 12 bases separating them. The germline V gene has CDR1 SGDLS and CDR2 YYNGEE. This CDR3 is built from 15 residues. CDR3 DNA: TGTGCCAGCAGCGTCTCATTGAGGGACACAGATACGCAGTATTTT. Its protein product is CASSVSLRDTDTQYF.

The sample holds a few counts of this clone. The chain links TRBV10-1 to TRBJ1-6, with D possibly being TRBD1 (5 bases). CDR1 and CDR2 from the germline V gene are WNHNN and SYGVQD (reference sequence). This CDR3 is built from 16 residues. V shed 1 base and J shed 1 base, with 8 bases lying between them. CDR3 DNA: TGCGCCAGCAGTGAGTTGGGGGGGTCCTATAATTCACCCCTCCACTTT. Amino acid sequence: CASSELGGSYNSPLHF.

This chain connects TRBV4-1 to TRBJ1-6; D is possibly TRBD1 (5 bases). This CDR3 is 16 amino acids long. Trimming left V 3 bases short and J 7 bases short, with 16 bases between. Looked up from germline, CDR1 is MGHRA and CDR2 is YSYEKL. The CDR3: CASSHVRRQGNSPLHF. CDR3 sequence (DNA): TGCGCCAGCAGCCATGTACGTCGGCAGGGAAATTCACCCCTCCACTTT.

The chain combines TRBV4-1 with TRBJ2-7; D not resolved. V lost 0 bases, J lost 0 bases, and 12 bases lay in between. CDR3 length: 16 amino acids. Germline V lookup: CDR1 MGHRA, CDR2 YSYEKL. The CDR3, as DNA: TGCGCCAGCAGCCAAGAGTTCGCAGTTCCCTCCTACGAGCAGTACTTC. The encoded protein is CASSQEFAVPSYEQYF.

The rearrangement uses TRBV11-2 and TRBJ1-2; 8 nucleotides line up with TRBD1. Germline CDR1 reads SGHAT; CDR2 reads FQNNGV. CDR3 length: 15 residues. The J segment lost 4 bases and the V segment lost 2 bases, leaving 6 bases of the junction unmatched. CDR3 loop: CASSLIRDRPYGYTF. The DNA for the CDR3 is TGTGCCAGCAGCTTAATCAGGGACAGGCCCTATGGCTACACCTTC.

The genes are TRBV11-3 and TRBJ2-2, with TRBD2 as a possible D gene (6 bases). This CDR3 contains 17 residues. V lost 3 bases, J lost 3 bases, and 17 bases lay in between. Germline loops: CDR1 SGHNT, CDR2 YENEEA. CDR3 sequence: CASSLVRLGGDTGELFF. The CDR3 coding sequence is TGTGCCAGCAGCTTGGTTCGATTGGGGGGTGACACCGGGGAGCTGTTTTTT.

The V call is TRBV18, the J call TRBJ2-2, with 11 positions matching TRBD1. The CDR3 length is 15 residues. Germline assignment: CDR1 KGHSH and CDR2 LQKENI. With 3 bases clipped from V and 4 bases from J, the junction kept 1 base outside the gene matches. Written as DNA, the CDR3 is TGTGCCAGCTCACCTGGGACAGGGGGCACCGGGGAGCTGTTTTTT. This codes for CASSPGTGGTGELFF.

The genes are TRBV5-6 and TRBJ1-1; D not resolved. Trimming left V 4 bases short and J 0 bases short, with 7 bases between. The CDR3 extends over 13 amino acids. Per the germline V gene, CDR1 is SGHDT and CDR2 is YYEEEE. Written as DNA, the CDR3 is TGTGCCAGCAGCCGGGGAGTGAACACTGAAGCTTTCTTT. Its protein is CASSRGVNTEAFF.

There are a few counts of this clone. This rearrangement joins TRBV4-3 to TRBJ2-3, with 8 nucleotides matching TRBD2. Trimming took 1 base from V and 6 from J; bases not matched to a gene: 6. The CDR3 runs to 15 residues. The germline gives CDR1 LGHNA, CDR2 YSLEER. The CDR3 is CASSQAGGAADTQYF. The DNA for the CDR3 is TGCGCCAGCAGCCAAGCGGGGGGGGCGGCTGATACGCAGTATTTT.

The chain has TRBV12-3 or TRBV12-4 and TRBJ1-1; the D is unclear. This CDR3 has 13 amino acids. Trimming took 8 bases from V and 2 from J, leaving 12 bases between them. The CDR3: CASGWGVNTEAFF. In DNA form, the CDR3 reads TGTGCCAGCGGTTGGGGAGTTAACACTGAAGCTTTCTTT.

The rearrangement uses TRBV7-3 and TRBJ2-3; no firm D call. V dropped 9 bases and J dropped 6 bases, with 13 bases sitting between them. Germline CDR1 is SGHTA and CDR2 is FQGTGA. The CDR3 runs 12 residues. CDR3 bases: TGTGCCAGGGTGTGCCCCGAGGATACGCAGTATTTT. This gives the protein CARVCPEDTQYF. Together with reference TRBV7-3 and TRBJ2-3, the CDR3 gives the full variable domain: GAGVSQTPSNKVTEKGKYVELRCDPISGHTALYWYRQSLGQGPEFLIYFQGTGAADDSGLPNDRFFAVRPEGSVSTLKIQRTERGDSAVYLCARVCPEDTQYFGPGTRLTVL.